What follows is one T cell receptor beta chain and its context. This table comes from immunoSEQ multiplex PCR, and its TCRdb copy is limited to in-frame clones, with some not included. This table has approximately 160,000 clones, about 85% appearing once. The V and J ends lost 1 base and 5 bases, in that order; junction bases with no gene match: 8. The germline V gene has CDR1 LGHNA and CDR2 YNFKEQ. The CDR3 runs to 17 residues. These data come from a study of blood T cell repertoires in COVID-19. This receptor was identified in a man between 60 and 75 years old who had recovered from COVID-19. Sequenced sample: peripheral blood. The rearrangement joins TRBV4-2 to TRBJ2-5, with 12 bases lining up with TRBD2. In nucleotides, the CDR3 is TGTGCCAGCAGCCAAGGCCCCCCTAGCGGGGGGGAGGAGACCCAGTACTTC. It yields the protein CASSQGPPSGGEETQYF.